This note documents a single T cell receptor (beta chain) sequence. The authors' processing: Quantification of nucleated cells was approximated via reference gene primer amplification. Sequenced by immunoSEQ multiplex PCR; TCRdb stores in-frame clones only, minus some. V and J calls and clone size come straight from that table; D and trimming were deduced from the DNA. This sample has roughly 60,000 clones, with 65% to 85% found just once. There are 17 residues in the CDR3. The germline V gene has CDR1 MDHEN and CDR2 SYDVKM. V was shortened by 0 bases and J by 0 bases, with 13 bases between the two germline ends. This record comes from a study of blood T cell repertoires in COVID-19. Overall study context: The origin of the acute and convalescent COVID-19 samples was the United States, Italy and Spain. PBMCs, B-cell-depleted T cells, or T cells were the source of the cDNA or gDNA that made up the material.

Sequenced input: peripheral blood. The receptor was derived from a human donor in a cohort sampled during active COVID-19. The chain links TRBV28 to TRBJ2-3; perhaps TRBD2 as D (7 bases). CDR3 in amino acids: CASSLWGASGSTDTQYF. In DNA form, the CDR3 reads TGTGCCAGCAGTTTATGGGGGGCTAGCGGAAGCACAGATACGCAGTATTTT. Drawing the rest from reference TRBV28 and TRBJ2-3, the complete variable domain is DVKVTQSSRYLVKRTGEKVFLECVQDMDHENMFWYRQDPGLGLRLIYFSYDVKMKEKGDIPEGYSVSREKKERFSLILESASTNQTSMYLCASSLWGASGSTDTQYFGPGTRLTVL.